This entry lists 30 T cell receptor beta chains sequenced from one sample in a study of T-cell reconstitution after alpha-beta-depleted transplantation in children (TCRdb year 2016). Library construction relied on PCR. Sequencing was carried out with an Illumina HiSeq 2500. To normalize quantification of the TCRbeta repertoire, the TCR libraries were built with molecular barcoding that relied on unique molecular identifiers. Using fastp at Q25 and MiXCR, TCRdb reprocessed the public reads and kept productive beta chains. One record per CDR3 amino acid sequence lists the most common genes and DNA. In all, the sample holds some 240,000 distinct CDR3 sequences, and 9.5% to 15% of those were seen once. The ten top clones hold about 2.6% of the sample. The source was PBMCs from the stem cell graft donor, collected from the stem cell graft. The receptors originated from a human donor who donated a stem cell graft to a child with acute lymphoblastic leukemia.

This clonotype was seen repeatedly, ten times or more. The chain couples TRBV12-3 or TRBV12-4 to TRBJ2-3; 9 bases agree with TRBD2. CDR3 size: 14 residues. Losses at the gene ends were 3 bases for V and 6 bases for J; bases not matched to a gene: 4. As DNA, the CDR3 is TGTGCCAGCAGTTTCGCGGGAGGGTTGGATACGCAGTATTTT. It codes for CASSFAGGLDTQYF.

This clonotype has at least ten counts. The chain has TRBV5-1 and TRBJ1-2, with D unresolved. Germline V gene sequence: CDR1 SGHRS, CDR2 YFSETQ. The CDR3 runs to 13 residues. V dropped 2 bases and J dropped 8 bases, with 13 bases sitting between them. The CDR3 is CASSFSQSWGYTF. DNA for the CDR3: TGCGCCAGCAGCTTTAGCCAATCCTGGGGCTACACCTTC.

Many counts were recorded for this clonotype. As DNA, the CDR3 is TGCAGTGCTTTGACAGGGCGGGATCAGCCCCAGCATTTT. As protein: CSALTGRDQPQHF. The chain combines TRBV20-1 with TRBJ1-5; TRBD1 aligns across 7 bases. Germline trimming cut 5 bases from V and 5 bases from J; bases unmatched to any gene: 6. The CDR3 contains 13 residues. Per the germline V gene, CDR1 is DFQATT and CDR2 is SNEGSKA (reference sequence).

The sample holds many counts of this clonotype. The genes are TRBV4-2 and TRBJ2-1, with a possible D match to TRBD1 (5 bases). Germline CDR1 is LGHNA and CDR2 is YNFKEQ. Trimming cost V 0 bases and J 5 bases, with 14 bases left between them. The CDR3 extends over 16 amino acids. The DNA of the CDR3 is TGTGCCAGCAGCCAAGATAGGGTCAGGGTTGACAATGAGCAGTTCTTC. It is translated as CASSQDRVRVDNEQFF.

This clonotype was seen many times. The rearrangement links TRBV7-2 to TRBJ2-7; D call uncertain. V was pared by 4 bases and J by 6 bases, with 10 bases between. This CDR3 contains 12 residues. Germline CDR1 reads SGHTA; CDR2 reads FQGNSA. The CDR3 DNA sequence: TGTGCCAGCAGCTCATACCTGATCGAGCAGTACTTC. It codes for CASSSYLIEQYF.

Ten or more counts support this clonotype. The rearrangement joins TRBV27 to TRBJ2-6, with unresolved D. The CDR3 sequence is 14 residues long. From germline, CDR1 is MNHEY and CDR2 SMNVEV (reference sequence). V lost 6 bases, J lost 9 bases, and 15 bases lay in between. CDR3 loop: CASRPRGLSNVLTF. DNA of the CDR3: TGTGCCAGCAGACCCCGTGGTCTTAGCAACGTCCTGACTTTC. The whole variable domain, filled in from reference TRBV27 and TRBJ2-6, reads EAQVTQNPRYLITVTGKKLTVTCSQNMNHEYMSWYRQDPGLGLRQIYYSMNVEVTDKGDVPEGYKVSRKEKRNFPLILESPSPNQTSLYFCASRPRGLSNVLTFGAGSRLTVL.

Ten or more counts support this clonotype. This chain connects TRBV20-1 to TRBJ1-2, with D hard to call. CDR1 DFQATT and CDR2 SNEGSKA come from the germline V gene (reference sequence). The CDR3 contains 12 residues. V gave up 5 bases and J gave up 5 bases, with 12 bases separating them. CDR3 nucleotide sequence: TGCAGTGCTGTCCGGACGGAGTATGGCTACACCTTC. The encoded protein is CSAVRTEYGYTF.

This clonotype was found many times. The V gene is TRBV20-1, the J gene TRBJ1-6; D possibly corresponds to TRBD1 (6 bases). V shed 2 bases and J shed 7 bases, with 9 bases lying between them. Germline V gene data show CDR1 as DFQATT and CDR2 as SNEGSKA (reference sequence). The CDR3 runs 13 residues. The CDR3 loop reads CSARRTGNSPLHF. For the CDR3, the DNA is TGCAGTGCTAGAAGAACAGGGAATTCACCCCTCCACTTT.

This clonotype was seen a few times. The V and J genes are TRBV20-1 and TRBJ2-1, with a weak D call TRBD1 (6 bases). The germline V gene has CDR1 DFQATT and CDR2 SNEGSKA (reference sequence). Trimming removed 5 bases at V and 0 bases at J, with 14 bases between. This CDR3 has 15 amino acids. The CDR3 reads CSAELQGFSYNEQFF. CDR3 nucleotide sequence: TGCAGTGCTGAACTCCAGGGGTTCTCCTACAATGAGCAGTTCTTC.

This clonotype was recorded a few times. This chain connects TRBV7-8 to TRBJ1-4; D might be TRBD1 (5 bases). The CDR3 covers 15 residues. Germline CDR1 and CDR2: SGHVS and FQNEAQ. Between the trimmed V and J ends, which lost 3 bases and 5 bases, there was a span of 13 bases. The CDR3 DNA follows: TGTGCCAGCAGCTTTGCGCGGGGGTTGAATGAAAAACTGTTTTTT. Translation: CASSFARGLNEKLFF.

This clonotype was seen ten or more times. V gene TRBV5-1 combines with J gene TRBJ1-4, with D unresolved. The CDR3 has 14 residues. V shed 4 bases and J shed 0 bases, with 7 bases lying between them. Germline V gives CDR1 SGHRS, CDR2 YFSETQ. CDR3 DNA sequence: TGCGCCAGCAGCAGAGCTTCAACTAATGAAAAACTGTTTTTT. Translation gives CASSRASTNEKLFF.

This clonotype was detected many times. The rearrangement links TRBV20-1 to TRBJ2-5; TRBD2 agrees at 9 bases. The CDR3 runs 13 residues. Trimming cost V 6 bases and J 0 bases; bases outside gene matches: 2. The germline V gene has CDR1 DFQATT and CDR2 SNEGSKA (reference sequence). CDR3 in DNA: TGCAGTGCCTCTAGCGGGAACCAAGAGACCCAGTACTTC. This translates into CSASSGNQETQYF.

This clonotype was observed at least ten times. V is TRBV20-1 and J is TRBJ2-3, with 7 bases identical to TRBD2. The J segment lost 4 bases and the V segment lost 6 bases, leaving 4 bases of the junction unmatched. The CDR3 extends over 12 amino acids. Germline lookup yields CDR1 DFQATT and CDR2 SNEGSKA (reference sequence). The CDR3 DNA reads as TGCAGTGCCCGGGACTACGCAGATACGCAGTATTTT. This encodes CSARDYADTQYF.

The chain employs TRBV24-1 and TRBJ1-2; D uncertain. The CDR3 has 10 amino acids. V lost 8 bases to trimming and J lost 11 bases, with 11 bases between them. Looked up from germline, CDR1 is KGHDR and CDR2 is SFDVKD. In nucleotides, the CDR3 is TGTGCCACCAATTTCACTCGGTACACCTTC. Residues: CATNFTRYTF.

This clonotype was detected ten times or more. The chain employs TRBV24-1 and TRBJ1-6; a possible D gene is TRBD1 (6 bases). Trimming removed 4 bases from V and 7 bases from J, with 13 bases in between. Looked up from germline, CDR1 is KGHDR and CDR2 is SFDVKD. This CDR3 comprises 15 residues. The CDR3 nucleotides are TGTGCCACCAGTGAAGGGGGACAAGAAAATTCACCCCTCCACTTT. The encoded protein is CATSEGGQENSPLHF.

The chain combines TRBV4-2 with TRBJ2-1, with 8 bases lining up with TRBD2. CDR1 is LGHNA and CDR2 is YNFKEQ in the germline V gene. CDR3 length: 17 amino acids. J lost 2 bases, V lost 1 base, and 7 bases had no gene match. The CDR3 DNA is TGTGCCAGCAGCCAAGGAACTAGCGGTACCCCCTACAATGAGCAGTTCTTC. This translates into CASSQGTSGTPYNEQFF.

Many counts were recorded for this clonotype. The CDR3, as DNA: TGCGCCAGCAGCTTGATGTGGGAGGTCTCCTACGAGCAGTACTTC. Amino acids: CASSLMWEVSYEQYF. The rearrangement uses TRBV5-1 and TRBJ2-7; a weak D match, TRBD2 (6 bases). The V end was cut by 1 base, the J end by 0 bases, with 11 bases between. Germline V CDR1 and CDR2: SGHRS, YFSETQ. The CDR3 has 15 residues.

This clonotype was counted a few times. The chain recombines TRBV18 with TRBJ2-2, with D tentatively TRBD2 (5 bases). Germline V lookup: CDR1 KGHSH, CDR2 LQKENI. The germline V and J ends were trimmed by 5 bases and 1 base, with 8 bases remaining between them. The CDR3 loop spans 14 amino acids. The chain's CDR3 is CASSAGLNTGELFF. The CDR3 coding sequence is TGTGCCAGCTCAGCCGGACTGAACACCGGGGAGCTGTTTTTT. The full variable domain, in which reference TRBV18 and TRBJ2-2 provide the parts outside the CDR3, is NAGVMQNPRHLVRRRGQEARLRCSPMKGHSHVYWYRQLPEEGLKFMVYLQKENIIDESGMPKERFSAEFPKEGPSILRIQQVVRGDSAAYFCASSAGLNTGELFFGEGSRLTVL.

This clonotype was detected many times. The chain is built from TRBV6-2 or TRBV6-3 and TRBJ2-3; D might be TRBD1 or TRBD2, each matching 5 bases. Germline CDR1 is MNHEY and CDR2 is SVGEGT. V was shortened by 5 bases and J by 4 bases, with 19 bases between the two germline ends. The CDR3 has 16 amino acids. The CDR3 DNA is TGTGCCAGCAGTCCAGGCTGGGGACGTGGCCCAGATACGCAGTATTTT. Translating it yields CASSPGWGRGPDTQYF.

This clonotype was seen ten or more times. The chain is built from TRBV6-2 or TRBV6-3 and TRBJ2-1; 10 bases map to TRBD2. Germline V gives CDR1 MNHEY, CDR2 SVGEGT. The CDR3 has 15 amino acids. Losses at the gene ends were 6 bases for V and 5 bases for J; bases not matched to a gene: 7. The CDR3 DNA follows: TGTGCCAGCAGCTATTTCGGACTAGCGGACAATGAGCAGTTCTTC. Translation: CASSYFGLADNEQFF.

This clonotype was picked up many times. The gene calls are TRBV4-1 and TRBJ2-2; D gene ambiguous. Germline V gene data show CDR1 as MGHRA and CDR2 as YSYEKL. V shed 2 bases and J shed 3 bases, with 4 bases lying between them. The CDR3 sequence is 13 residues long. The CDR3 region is CASSQRHTGELFF. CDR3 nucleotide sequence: TGCGCCAGCAGCCAAAGGCACACCGGGGAGCTGTTTTTT.

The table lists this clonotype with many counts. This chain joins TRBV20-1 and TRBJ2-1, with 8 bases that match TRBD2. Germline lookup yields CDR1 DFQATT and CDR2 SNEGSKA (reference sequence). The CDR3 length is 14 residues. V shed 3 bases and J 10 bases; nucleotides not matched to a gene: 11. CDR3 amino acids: CSARAAGGPGEQFF. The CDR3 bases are TGCAGTGCTAGGGCTGCGGGAGGTCCGGGGGAGCAGTTCTTC.

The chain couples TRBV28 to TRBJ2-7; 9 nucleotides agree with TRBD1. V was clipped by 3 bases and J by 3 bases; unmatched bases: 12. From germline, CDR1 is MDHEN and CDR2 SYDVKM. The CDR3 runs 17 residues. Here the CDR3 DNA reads TGTGCCAGCAGTTTCAATCCGGGACAGGGTTACAACTACGAGCAGTACTTC. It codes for CASSFNPGQGYNYEQYF.

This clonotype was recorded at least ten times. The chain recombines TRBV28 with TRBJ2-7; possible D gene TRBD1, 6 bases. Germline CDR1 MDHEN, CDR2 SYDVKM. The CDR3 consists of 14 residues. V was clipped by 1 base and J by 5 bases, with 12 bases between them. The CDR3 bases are TGTGCCAGCAGTTTATCTCAGGGGTGGAACGAGCAGTACTTC. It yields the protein CASSLSQGWNEQYF.

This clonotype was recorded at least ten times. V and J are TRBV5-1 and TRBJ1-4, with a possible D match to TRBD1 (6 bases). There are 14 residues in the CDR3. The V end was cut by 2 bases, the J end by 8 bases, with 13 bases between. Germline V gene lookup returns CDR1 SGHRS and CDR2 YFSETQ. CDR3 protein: CASSLTHREEKLFF. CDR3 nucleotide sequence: TGCGCCAGCAGCTTAACACACAGGGAGGAAAAACTGTTTTTT.

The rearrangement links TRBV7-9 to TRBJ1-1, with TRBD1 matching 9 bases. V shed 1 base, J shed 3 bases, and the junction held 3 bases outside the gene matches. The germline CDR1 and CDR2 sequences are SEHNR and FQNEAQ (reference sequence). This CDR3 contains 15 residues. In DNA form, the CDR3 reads TGTGCCAGCAGCTTAGGGGACAGGGTAGACACTGAAGCTTTCTTT. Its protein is CASSLGDRVDTEAFF.

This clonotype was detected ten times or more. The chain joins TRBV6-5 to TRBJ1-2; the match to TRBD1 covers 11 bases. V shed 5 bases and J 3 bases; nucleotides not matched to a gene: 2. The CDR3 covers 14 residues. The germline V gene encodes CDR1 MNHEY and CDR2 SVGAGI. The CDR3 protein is CASSRDRGDYGYTF. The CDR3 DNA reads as TGTGCCAGCAGTCGGGACAGGGGGGACTATGGCTACACCTTC.

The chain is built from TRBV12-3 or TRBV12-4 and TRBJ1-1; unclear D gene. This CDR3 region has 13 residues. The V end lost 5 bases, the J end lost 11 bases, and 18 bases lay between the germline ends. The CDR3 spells CASSPQDFRSAFF. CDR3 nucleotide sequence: TGTGCCAGCAGTCCCCAGGATTTTAGAAGCGCTTTCTTT.

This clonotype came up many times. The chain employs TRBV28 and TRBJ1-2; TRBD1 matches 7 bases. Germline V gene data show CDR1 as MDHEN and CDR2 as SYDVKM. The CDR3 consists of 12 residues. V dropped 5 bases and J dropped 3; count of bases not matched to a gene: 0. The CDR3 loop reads CASSQGDYGYTF. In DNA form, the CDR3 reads TGTGCCAGCAGTCAGGGGGACTATGGCTACACCTTC.

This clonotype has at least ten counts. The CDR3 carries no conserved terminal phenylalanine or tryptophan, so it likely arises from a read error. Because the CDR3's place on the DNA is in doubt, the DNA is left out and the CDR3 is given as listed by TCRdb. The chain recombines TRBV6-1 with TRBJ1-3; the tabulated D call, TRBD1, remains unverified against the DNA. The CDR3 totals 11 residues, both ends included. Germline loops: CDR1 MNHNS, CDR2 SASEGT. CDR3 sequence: CASSGPTGEDL.